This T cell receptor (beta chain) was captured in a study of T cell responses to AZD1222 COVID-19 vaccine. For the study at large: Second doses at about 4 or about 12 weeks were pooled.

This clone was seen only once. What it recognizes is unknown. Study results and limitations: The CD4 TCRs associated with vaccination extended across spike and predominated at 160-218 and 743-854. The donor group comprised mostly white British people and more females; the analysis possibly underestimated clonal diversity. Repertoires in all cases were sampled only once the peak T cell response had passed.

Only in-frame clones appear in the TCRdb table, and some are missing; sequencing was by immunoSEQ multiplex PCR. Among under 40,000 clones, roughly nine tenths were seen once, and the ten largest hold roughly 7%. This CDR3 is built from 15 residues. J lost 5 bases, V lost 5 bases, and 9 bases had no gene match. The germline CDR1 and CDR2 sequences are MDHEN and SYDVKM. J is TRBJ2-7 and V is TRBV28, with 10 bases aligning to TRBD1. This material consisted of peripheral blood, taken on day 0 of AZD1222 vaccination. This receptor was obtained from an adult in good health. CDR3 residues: CASSPPGTGENEQYF. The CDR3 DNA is TGTGCCAGCAGTCCTCCCGGGACAGGGGAGAACGAGCAGTACTTC.